These T cell receptor beta chains were read from a single sample in a study of shared clonotypes between healthy human individuals. Using immunoSEQ multiplex PCR, the repertoire was profiled, and TCRdb retains in-frame clones only, with some absent. The profile shows about 2.2 million clones, approximately 92% of them singletons. Sequenced input: naive CD8+ T cells from PBMCs. The receptors were sampled from a man younger than 30 in good health. Some clones in this sample may be carry-over from other donors' samples. The CDR3 runs from the conserved cysteine through the conserved F or W. A D gene is named only where the DNA matches it firmly. Clone size is given for some rows only: seen once, a few or many times, or a class if the clone is expanded.

>TRBD2|.|TRBV15|TRBJ2-2
TGTGCCACCAGCAGAGATTTAGCGGGAGTTAGCACCGGGGAGCTGTTTTTT
CATSRDLAGVSTGELFF
>.|.|TRBV27|TRBJ2-3
TGTGCCAGCAGTCCATACTCATCTAGCACAGATACGCAGTATTTT
CASSPYSSSTDTQYF
>.|.|TRBV5-4|TRBJ2-7
TGTGCCAGCAGCTTGGCCGGGACTCCACAGGGATACGAGCAGTACTTC
CASSLAGTPQGYEQYF
>TRBD1|.|TRBV27|TRBJ2-7
TGTGCCAGCAGTTGGGCAGGACAGGGTTACGAGCAGTACTTC
CASSWAGQGYEQYF
>.|once|TRBV4-2|TRBJ1-2
TGTGCCAGCAGCCAAGTAAGGGAGGACTATGGCTACACCTTC
CASSQVREDYGYTF
>.|.|TRBV6-6|TRBJ1-2
TGTGCCAGCAGTTACTGGCCCGGCGGGGATGGCTACACCTTC
CASSYWPGGDGYTF
>TRBD1|.|TRBV5-1|TRBJ2-7
TGCGCCAGCAGCTTGGGACAGGGGAGCTCCTACGAGCAGTACTTC
CASSLGQGSSYEQYF
>TRBD2|.|TRBV27|TRBJ2-1
TGTGCCAGCAGTCAGACCGGGACTAGCGTAAACAATGAGCAGTTCTTC
CASSQTGTSVNNEQFF
>TRBD1|once|TRBV7-9|TRBJ1-2
TGTGCCAGCAGCTTAGCGATAATAGACAGGGGTCCCCCTGACTATGGCTACACCTTC
CASSLAIIDRGPPDYGYTF
>TRBD2|.|TRBV2|TRBJ2-5
TGTGCCAGCAGTGAAATAGTCGCGGCAGGGTATCGACTAGCCCAAGAGACCCAGTACTTC
CASSEIVAAGYRLAQETQYF
>TRBD2|.|TRBV28|TRBJ2-2
TGTGCCAGCATCATGGCGACTAGCAGAACCACCGGGGAGCTGTTTTTT
CASIMATSRTTGELFF
>TRBD1|.|TRBV27|TRBJ1-4
TGTGCCAGCAGTTTATTGGGGACAGGGTCTGAAAAACTGTTTTTT
CASSLLGTGSEKLFF
>TRBD1|once|TRBV6-9|TRBJ2-2
TGTGCCAGCAGTTATTGTCGGGACAGGGTTACCGGGGAGCTGTTTTTT
CASSYCRDRVTGELFF
>TRBD1|.|TRBV7-9|TRBJ2-7
TGTGCCAGCAGCCAGAGTCGCGACAGGGCAACCTACGAGCAGTACTTC
CASSQSRDRATYEQYF